The 22 T cell receptor beta chains reported below all come from one sample, sequenced in a study of Ad26.COV2.S vaccination and SARS-CoV-2 variants. Treatment reported: roughly 18 received Ad26.COV2.S at low or high dose, single or two shots; several received placebo; per-sample allocation not given. Following the first vaccine or placebo injection, samples were taken on day 63. The table came from immunoSEQ multiplex PCR; TCRdb's copy has only in-frame clones and leaves some out. The table lists 350,000 to 450,000 clones, around 84% of them singletons. The specimen comprised peripheral blood, sampled in a trial of Ad26.COV2.S vaccine versus placebo. The receptors were gathered from a person aged 18-65 years who received the Ad26.COV2.S COVID-19 vaccine or a placebo.

This sequence joins TRBV2 and TRBJ2-1; D gene ambiguous. CDR1 is SNHLY and CDR2 is FYNNEI in the germline V gene. The CDR3 loop spans 14 amino acids. Trimming took off 3 bases at V and 8 bases at J, with 14 bases between the two ends. The chain's CDR3 is CASSDFSQLDEQFF. The CDR3 DNA reads as TGTGCCAGCAGTGATTTTAGCCAATTGGATGAGCAGTTCTTC.

V usage is TRBV5-8 and J usage is TRBJ1-6; D gene ambiguous. The germline V gene has CDR1 SGHTS and CDR2 YDEGEE. V shed 4 bases and J shed 16 bases, with 12 bases lying between them. The CDR3 consists of 11 residues. The CDR3 protein is CASSVGGGLHF. As DNA, the CDR3 is TGTGCCAGCAGCGTGGGAGGTGGGCTCCACTTT.

V is TRBV6-5 and J is TRBJ1-5, with D possibly TRBD1 on 5 matching bases. CDR1 is MNHEY, CDR2 SVGAGI, per germline. The CDR3 loop spans 14 amino acids. V lost 8 bases and J 3 bases, leaving 14 bases between the germline ends. The CDR3 loop is CASEGSYDNQPQHF. The CDR3, as DNA: TGTGCCAGCGAGGGGAGTTATGACAATCAGCCCCAGCATTTT.

The chain carries TRBV3-1 (or the pseudogene TRBV3-2) and TRBJ2-7; no reliable D call. In germline, CDR1 is LGHDT, CDR2 YNNKEL (reference sequence). Trimming took off 1 base at V and 3 bases at J, with 7 bases between the two ends. This CDR3 contains 13 residues. The CDR3 DNA follows: TGTGCCAGCAGCCAAGTCGGAATCTACGAGCAGTACTTC. Its translation: CASSQVGIYEQYF.

The V and J genes are TRBV28 and TRBJ2-2; the match to TRBD1 covers 9 bases. CDR1 and CDR2 (germline): MDHEN, SYDVKM. This CDR3 region has 15 residues. The J segment lost 4 bases and the V segment lost 1 base, leaving 1 base of the junction unmatched. CDR3 sequence: CASSLSGQGTGELFF. In nucleotides, the CDR3 is TGTGCCAGCAGTTTATCGGGACAGGGCACCGGGGAGCTGTTTTTT.

In DNA, the CDR3 is TGTGCCACCAGTGTTGGAGCGGCAGGTTCCCCAGATACGCAGTATTTT. Its protein product is CATSVGAAGSPDTQYF. This rearrangement joins TRBV24-1 to TRBJ2-3; TRBD2 might be the D (5 bases). The germline CDR1 and CDR2 sequences are KGHDR and SFDVKD. The CDR3 covers 16 residues. Trimming left V 5 bases short and J 4 bases short, with 18 bases between.

This clone was seen only once. V gene TRBV19 combines with J gene TRBJ2-7; the D gene could be TRBD1 or TRBD2 (5 bases each). Trimming removed 3 bases from V and 7 bases from J, with 10 bases in between. The CDR3 has 12 residues. Looked up from germline, CDR1 is LNHDA and CDR2 is SQIVND (reference sequence). CDR3 residues: CASSIGGEEQYF. The CDR3 DNA follows: TGTGCCAGTAGTATTGGGGGTGAGGAGCAGTACTTC.

V usage is TRBV7-2 and J usage is TRBJ2-2; the match to TRBD1 covers 12 bases. The V segment lost 1 base and the J segment 2 bases; nucleotides outside the gene matches: 2. The CDR3 sequence is 17 residues long. Per the germline V gene, CDR1 is SGHTA and CDR2 is FQGNSA. As DNA, the CDR3 is TGTGCCAGCAGCTTAGTTGGGACAGGGGGCAACACCGGGGAGCTGTTTTTT. Amino acid sequence: CASSLVGTGGNTGELFF.

This clone was seen only once. The chain joins TRBV5-1 to TRBJ2-3; D unresolved. Per germline, CDR1 SGHRS and CDR2 YFSETQ. Trimming cost V 0 bases and J 0 bases, with 5 bases left between them. The length of the CDR3 is 14 residues. CDR3 sequence (DNA): TGCGCCAGCAGCTTGGGGCGCAGCACAGATACGCAGTATTTT. Protein product: CASSLGRSTDTQYF.

CDR3 region: CASSPGTGNSPLHF. CDR3 in DNA: TGTGCCAGCAGCCCTGGGACAGGGAATTCACCCCTCCACTTT. This rearrangement joins TRBV5-4 to TRBJ1-6, with 9 bases aligning to TRBD1. The V segment lost 4 bases and the J segment 7 bases; nucleotides outside the gene matches: 3. CDR1 SGHNT and CDR2 YYREEE come from the germline V gene (reference sequence). This CDR3 is built from 14 residues.

V and J are TRBV10-3 and TRBJ2-3, with TRBD2 matching over 8 bases. CDR3 length equals 16 residues. J gave up 4 bases and V 0 bases, and 6 bases lay outside the gene matches. Germline-derived CDR1 and CDR2 are ENHRY and SYGVKD. The CDR3: CAISESGAGAADTQYF. In nucleotides, the CDR3 is TGTGCCATCAGTGAGTCCGGAGCGGGAGCTGCAGATACGCAGTATTTT.

The CDR3 protein is CASSQGTGGFPYEQYF. CDR3 DNA: TGTGCCAGCAGCCAAGGGACAGGGGGCTTCCCCTACGAGCAGTACTTC. This chain connects TRBV3-1 (or the pseudogene TRBV3-2) to TRBJ2-7; TRBD1 agrees at 11 bases. Looked up from germline, CDR1 is LGHDT and CDR2 is YNNKEL (reference sequence). The CDR3 extends over 16 amino acids. The junction had 4 bases not matched to a gene; V was cut back by 1 base and J by 2 bases.

This chain uses TRBV5-5 with TRBJ2-3; unclear D gene. The V and J ends lost 0 bases and 4 bases respectively, with 12 bases between them. Per germline, CDR1 SGHKS and CDR2 YYEKEE (reference sequence). CDR3 length equals 15 residues. The CDR3 nucleotides read TGTGCCAGCAGCTTGGGCTTTATTATCCCAGATACGCAGTATTTT. It is translated as CASSLGFIIPDTQYF. The full variable domain, with the rest looked up from reference TRBV5-5 and TRBJ2-3, is DAGVTQSPTHLIKTRGQQVTLRCSPISGHKSVSWYQQVLGQGPQFIFQYYEKEERGRGNFPDRFSARQFPNYSSELNVNALLLGDSALYLCASSLGFIIPDTQYFGPGTRLTVL.

V is TRBV15 and J is TRBJ2-5; 8 bases are shared with TRBD1. J gave up 10 bases and V 2 bases, and 6 bases lay outside the gene matches. In germline, CDR1 is LNHNV, CDR2 YYDKDF (reference sequence). The CDR3 spans 13 residues. CDR3 sequence (DNA): TGTGCCACCAGCAGACGAACGACAGGGGACCAGTACTTC. Amino acids: CATSRRTTGDQYF.

The chain is built from TRBV3-1 (or the pseudogene TRBV3-2) and TRBJ1-2; D is perhaps TRBD1 (6 bases). Germline values: CDR1 LGHDT, CDR2 YNNKEL (reference sequence). The length of the CDR3 is 12 residues. The germline V and J ends were trimmed by 4 bases and 4 bases, with 7 bases remaining between them. The CDR3 sequence is CASSLDSYGYTF. CDR3 in DNA: TGTGCCAGCAGCCTGGACAGCTATGGCTACACCTTC.

V is TRBV7-2 and J is TRBJ2-1; 7 nucleotides line up with TRBD1. The CDR3 spans 15 residues. The germline CDR1 and CDR2 sequences are SGHTA and FQGNSA. After removal of 0 bases from V and 9 bases from J, the junction contained 8 bases not matched to a gene. The CDR3 spells CASSLAPGQVREQFF. CDR3 in DNA: TGTGCCAGCAGCTTAGCCCCAGGACAGGTTCGTGAGCAGTTCTTC.

The J gene is TRBJ2-4, the V gene TRBV3-1 (or the pseudogene TRBV3-2), with 12 nucleotides matching TRBD2. The germline gives CDR1 LGHDT, CDR2 YNNKEL (reference sequence). The CDR3 runs to 17 residues. Trimming at V came to 4 bases and at J to 7 bases, leaving 11 bases not matched to a gene. For the CDR3, the DNA is TGTGCCAGCAGCCGGCGGACTAGCGGGGTACAAGGGAACATTCAGTACTTC. Protein: CASSRRTSGVQGNIQYF.

The chain combines TRBV12-3 or TRBV12-4 with TRBJ1-5; 9 bases agree with TRBD1. V lost 7 bases, J lost 9 bases, and 7 bases stayed unmatched. This CDR3 contains 13 residues. Here the CDR3 reads CASNRDRVPPQHF. DNA of the CDR3: TGTGCCAGCAATAGGGACAGGGTGCCGCCCCAGCATTTT.

This clone was seen a few times. The rearrangement uses TRBV13 and TRBJ1-2; no reliable D call. In germline, CDR1 is PRHDT, CDR2 FYEKMQ (reference sequence). The CDR3 runs to 12 residues. V lost 0 bases and J 5 bases, leaving 4 bases between the germline ends. In DNA form, the CDR3 reads TGTGCCAGCAGCTTAGGCTCATATGGCTACACCTTC. Protein sequence: CASSLGSYGYTF.

This chain links TRBV30 with TRBJ1-5, with 8 bases lining up with TRBD1. The germline gives CDR1 GTSNPN, CDR2 SVGIG (reference sequence). The CDR3 length is 13 residues. J gave up 5 bases and V 0 bases, and 0 bases lay outside the gene matches. This CDR3 is CAWSVQGDQPQHF. The DNA of the CDR3 is TGTGCCTGGAGTGTACAGGGGGATCAGCCCCAGCATTTT.

This chain links TRBV5-1 with TRBJ2-6; D tentatively fits TRBD1 or TRBD2 (5 bases each). Germline V gene data show CDR1 as SGHRS and CDR2 as YFSETQ. The germline V and J ends were trimmed by 2 bases and 2 bases, with 8 bases remaining between them. CDR3 size: 15 residues. Here the CDR3 reads CASSFEGPGANVLTF. The CDR3 bases are TGCGCCAGCAGCTTCGAGGGGCCTGGGGCCAACGTCCTGACTTTC. The full variable domain, its missing parts supplied by reference TRBV5-1 and TRBJ2-6, is KAGVTQTPRYLIKTRGQQVTLSCSPISGHRSVSWYQQTPGQGLQFLFEYFSETQRNKGNFPGRFSGRQFSNSRSEMNVSTLELGDSALYLCASSFEGPGANVLTFGAGSRLTVL.

The chain has TRBV5-1 and TRBJ2-1, with D uncertain. V shed 0 bases and J shed 6 bases, with 16 bases lying between them. The CDR3 extends over 16 amino acids. CDR1 is SGHRS, CDR2 YFSETQ, per germline. The CDR3 DNA reads TGCGCCAGCAGCTTGGAGCTAGGCATTCGGGTCAATGAGCAGTTCTTC. It is translated as CASSLELGIRVNEQFF. The full variable domain, in which reference TRBV5-1 and TRBJ2-1 provide the parts outside the CDR3, is KAGVTQTPRYLIKTRGQQVTLSCSPISGHRSVSWYQQTPGQGLQFLFEYFSETQRNKGNFPGRFSGRQFSNSRSEMNVSTLELGDSALYLCASSLELGIRVNEQFFGPGTRLTVL.